The present TCR beta chain was sequenced within a study of T cell repertoires in cytomegalovirus infection. As for the study in general: TCR beta signatures that were public indicated CMV infection and matching HLA type. Notes on the study in general: Identification of carriers of CMV plus the relevant HLA was achieved through cumulative public TCR beta family frequency. Within the response measured ex vivo, HLA-C-restricted CMV-specific TCR beta clonotypes were dominant.

This clonotype showed up just a few times. As yet, its antigen is unknown. The germline V gene has CDR1 MGHDK and CDR2 SYGVNS. CDR3 length: 16 amino acids. The V and J ends lost 4 bases and 1 base, in that order; junction bases with no gene match: 4. TCRdb reprocessed the reads via MiXCR and lists one record per CDR3 protein. The profile shows around 530,000 distinct CDR3 sequences, around 27% of them singletons. The source is a human donor in good health (CMV status not recorded). Some clones in this sample may be carry-over from other donors' samples. Sequencing was performed on PBMCs. This chain joins TRBV25-1 and TRBJ2-2, with 9 bases identical to TRBD1. The CDR3 region is CASSVGDRVNTGELFF. DNA of the CDR3: TGTGCCAGCAGTGTGGGGGACAGGGTGAACACCGGGGAGCTGTTTTTT.